The clone carrying this T cell receptor beta chain was counted a few times. Using immunoSEQ multiplex PCR, the repertoire was profiled, and TCRdb retains in-frame clones only, with some absent. The sample carries some 130,000 clones, 90% recorded once. The data stem from a study of control samples from healthy donors and cancer patients. The CDR3 is 14 amino acids. V lost 3 bases to trimming and J lost 8 bases; unmatched junction nucleotides: 8. Germline CDR1 and CDR2: SGHDN and FVKESK. This TCR was sampled from a man aged 35-49 years in good health. The source material was blood. V gene TRBV14 combines with J gene TRBJ2-3; TRBD2 agrees at 7 bases. The CDR3 coding sequence is TGTGCCAGCAGCCAGGCGGTATGGGGGGGTACGCAGTATTTT. Translation gives CASSQAVWGGTQYF.